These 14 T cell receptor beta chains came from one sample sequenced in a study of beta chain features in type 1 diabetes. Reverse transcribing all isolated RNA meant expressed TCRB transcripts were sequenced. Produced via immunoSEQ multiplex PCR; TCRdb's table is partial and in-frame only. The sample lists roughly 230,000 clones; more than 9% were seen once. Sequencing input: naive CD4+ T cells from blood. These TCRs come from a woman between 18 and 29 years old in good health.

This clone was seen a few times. The DNA of the CDR3 is TGTGCCAGTAGTCCGGGACTGCAGAACACTGAAGCTTTCTTT. This translates into CASSPGLQNTEAFF. This chain links TRBV19 with TRBJ1-1, with D possibly being TRBD1 (5 bases). CDR1 and CDR2 from the germline V gene are LNHDA and SQIVND (reference sequence). Trimming removed 5 bases at V and 1 base at J, with 11 bases between. This CDR3 comprises 14 residues.

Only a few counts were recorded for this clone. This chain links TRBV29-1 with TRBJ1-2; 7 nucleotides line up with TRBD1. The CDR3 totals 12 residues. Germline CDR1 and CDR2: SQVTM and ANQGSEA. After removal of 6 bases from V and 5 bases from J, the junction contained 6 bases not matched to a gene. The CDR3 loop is CSVVQGWYGYTF. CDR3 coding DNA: TGCAGCGTCGTACAGGGGTGGTATGGCTACACCTTC.

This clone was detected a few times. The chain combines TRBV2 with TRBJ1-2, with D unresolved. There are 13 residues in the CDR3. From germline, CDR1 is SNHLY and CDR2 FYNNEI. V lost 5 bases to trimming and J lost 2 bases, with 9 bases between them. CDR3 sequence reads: CASSNRGNYGYTF. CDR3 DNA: TGTGCCAGCAGTAACAGAGGGAACTATGGCTACACCTTC.

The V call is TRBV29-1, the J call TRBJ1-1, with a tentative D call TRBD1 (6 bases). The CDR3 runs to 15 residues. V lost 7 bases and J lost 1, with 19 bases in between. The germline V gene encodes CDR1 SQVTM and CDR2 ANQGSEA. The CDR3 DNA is TGCAGCGGAGTTCCATTTCAGGGGACGAACACTGAAGCTTTCTTT. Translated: CSGVPFQGTNTEAFF.

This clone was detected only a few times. The CDR3 nucleotides are TGTGCCTTTTCCGGGACTAGCGGCACAGATACGCAGTATTTT. Translating it yields CAFSGTSGTDTQYF. This chain links TRBV30 with TRBJ2-3; the match to TRBD2 covers 10 bases. The V segment lost 7 bases and the J segment 1 base; nucleotides outside the gene matches: 5. The germline gives CDR1 GTSNPN, CDR2 SVGIG (reference sequence). The CDR3 spans 14 residues.

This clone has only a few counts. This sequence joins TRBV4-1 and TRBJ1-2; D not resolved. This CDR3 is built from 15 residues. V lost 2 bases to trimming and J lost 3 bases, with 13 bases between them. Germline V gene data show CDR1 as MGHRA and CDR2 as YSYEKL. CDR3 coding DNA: TGCGCCAGCAGCCAAACATTGGCGGCGGACTATGGCTACACCTTC. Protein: CASSQTLAADYGYTF.

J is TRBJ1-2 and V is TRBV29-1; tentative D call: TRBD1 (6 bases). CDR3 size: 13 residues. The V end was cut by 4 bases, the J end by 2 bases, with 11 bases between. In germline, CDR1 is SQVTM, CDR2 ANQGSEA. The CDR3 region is CSVVTGPNYGYTF. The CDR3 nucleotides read TGCAGCGTTGTAACAGGGCCCAACTATGGCTACACCTTC.

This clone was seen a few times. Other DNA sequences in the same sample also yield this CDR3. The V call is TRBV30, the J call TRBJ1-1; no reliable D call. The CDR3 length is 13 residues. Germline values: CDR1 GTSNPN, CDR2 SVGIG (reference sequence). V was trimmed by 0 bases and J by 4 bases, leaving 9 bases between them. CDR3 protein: CAWSVRSSTEAFF. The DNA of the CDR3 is TGTGCCTGGAGTGTAAGAAGTAGCACTGAAGCTTTCTTT.

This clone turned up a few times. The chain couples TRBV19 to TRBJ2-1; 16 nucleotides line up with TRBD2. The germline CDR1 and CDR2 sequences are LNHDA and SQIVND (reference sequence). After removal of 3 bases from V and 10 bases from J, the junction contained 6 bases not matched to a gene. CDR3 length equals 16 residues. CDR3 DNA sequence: TGTGCCAGTAGTATCTTGGGGACTAGCGGGAGGGCAGAGCAGTTCTTC. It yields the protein CASSILGTSGRAEQFF.

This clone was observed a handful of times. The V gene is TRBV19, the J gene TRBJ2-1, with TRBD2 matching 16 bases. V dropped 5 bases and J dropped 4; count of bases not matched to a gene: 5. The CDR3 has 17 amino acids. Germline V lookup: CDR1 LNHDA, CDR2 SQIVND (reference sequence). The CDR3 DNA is TGTGCCAGTAGTCCCCAGGGACTAGCGGGAGGGTACAATGAGCAGTTCTTC. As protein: CASSPQGLAGGYNEQFF.

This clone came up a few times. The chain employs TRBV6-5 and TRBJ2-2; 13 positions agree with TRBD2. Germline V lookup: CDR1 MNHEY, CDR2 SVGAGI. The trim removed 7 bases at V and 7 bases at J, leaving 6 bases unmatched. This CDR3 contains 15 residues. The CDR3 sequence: CASTRLAGGVGELFF. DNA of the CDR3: TGTGCCAGCACCCGACTAGCGGGAGGCGTCGGGGAGCTGTTTTTT.

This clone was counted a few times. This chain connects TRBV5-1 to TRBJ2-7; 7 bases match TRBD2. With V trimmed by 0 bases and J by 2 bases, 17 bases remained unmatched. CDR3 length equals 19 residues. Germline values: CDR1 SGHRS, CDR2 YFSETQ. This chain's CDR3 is CASSLEFGTTNRSPYEQYF. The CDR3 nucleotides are TGCGCCAGCAGCTTGGAGTTCGGGACTACCAACCGATCTCCCTACGAGCAGTACTTC. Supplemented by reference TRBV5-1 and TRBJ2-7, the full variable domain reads KAGVTQTPRYLIKTRGQQVTLSCSPISGHRSVSWYQQTPGQGLQFLFEYFSETQRNKGNFPGRFSGRQFSNSRSEMNVSTLELGDSALYLCASSLEFGTTNRSPYEQYFGPGTRLTVT.

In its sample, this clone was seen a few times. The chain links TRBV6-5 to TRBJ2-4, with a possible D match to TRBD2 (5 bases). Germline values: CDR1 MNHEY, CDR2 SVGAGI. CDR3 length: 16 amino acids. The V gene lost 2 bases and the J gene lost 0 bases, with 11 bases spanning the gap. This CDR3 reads CASSYTEALAKNIQYF. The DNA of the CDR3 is TGTGCCAGCAGTTACACGGAGGCCCTAGCCAAAAACATTCAGTACTTC.

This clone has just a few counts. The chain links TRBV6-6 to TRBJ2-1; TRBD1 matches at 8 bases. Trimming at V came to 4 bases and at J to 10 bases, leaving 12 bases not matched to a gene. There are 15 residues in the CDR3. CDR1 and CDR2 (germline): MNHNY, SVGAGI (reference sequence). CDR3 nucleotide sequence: TGTGCCAGCAGTTTAGACAGGGGTAACGTGAGAGAGCAGTTCTTC. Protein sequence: CASSLDRGNVREQFF.